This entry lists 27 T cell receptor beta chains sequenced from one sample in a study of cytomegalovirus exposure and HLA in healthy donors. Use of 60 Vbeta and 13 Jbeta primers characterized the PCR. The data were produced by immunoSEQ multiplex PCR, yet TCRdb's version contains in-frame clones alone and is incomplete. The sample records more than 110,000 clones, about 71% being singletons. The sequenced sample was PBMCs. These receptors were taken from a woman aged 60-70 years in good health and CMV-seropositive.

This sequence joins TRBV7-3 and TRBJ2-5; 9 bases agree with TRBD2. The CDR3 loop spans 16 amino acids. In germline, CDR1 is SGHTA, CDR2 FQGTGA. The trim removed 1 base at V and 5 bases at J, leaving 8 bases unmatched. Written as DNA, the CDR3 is TGTGCCAGCAGCTTAAGGGCGGGAGGGCCTTCGGAGACCCAGTACTTC. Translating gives CASSLRAGGPSETQYF.

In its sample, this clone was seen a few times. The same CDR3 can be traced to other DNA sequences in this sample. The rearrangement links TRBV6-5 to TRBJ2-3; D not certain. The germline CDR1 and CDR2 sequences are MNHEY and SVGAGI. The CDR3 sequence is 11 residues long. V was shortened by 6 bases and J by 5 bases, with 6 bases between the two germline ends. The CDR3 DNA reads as TGTGCCAGCAGCACCAGAGATACGCAGTATTTT. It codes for CASSTRDTQYF.

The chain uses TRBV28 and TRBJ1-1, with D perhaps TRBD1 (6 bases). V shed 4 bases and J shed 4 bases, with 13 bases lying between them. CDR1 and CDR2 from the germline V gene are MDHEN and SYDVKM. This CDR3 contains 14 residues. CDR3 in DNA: TGTGCCAGCAGTTCCGGGGGGCCGGGCACTGAAGCTTTCTTT. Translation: CASSSGGPGTEAFF.

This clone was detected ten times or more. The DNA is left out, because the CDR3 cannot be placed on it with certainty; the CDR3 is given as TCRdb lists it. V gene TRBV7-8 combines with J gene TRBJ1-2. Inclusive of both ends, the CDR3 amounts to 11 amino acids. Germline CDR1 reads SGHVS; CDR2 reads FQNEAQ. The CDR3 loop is CASSFGSGYTF.

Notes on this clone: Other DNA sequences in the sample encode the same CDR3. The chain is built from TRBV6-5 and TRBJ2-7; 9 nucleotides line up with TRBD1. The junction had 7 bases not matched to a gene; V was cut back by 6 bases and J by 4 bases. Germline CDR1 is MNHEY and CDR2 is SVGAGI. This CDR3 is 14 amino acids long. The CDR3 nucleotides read TGTGCCAGCAGCCCCGGGACAGGGAGGTACGAGCAGTACTTC. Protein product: CASSPGTGRYEQYF.

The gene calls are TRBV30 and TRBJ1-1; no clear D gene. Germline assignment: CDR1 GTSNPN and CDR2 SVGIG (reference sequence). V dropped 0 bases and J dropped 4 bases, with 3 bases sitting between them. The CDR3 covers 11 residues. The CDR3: CAWSVLTEAFF. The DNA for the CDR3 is TGTGCCTGGAGTGTACTCACTGAAGCTTTCTTT.

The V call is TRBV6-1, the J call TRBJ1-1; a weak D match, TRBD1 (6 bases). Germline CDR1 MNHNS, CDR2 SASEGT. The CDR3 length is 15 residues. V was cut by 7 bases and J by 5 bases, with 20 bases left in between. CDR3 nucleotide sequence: TGTGCCAGCACCCCAGGTAAAACAGGGAGTACTGAAGCTTTCTTT. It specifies CASTPGKTGSTEAFF.

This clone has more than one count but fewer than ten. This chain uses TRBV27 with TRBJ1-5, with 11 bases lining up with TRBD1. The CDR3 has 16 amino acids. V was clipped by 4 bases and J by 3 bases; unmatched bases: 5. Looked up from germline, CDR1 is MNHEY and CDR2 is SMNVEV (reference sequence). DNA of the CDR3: TGTGCCAGCAGTTCCCCGGGACAGGGGGTCAATCAGCCCCAGCATTTT. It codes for CASSSPGQGVNQPQHF.

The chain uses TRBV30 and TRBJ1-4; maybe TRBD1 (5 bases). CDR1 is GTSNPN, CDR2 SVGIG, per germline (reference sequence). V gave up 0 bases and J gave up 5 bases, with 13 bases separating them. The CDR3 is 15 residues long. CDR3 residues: CAWSVGWGGNEKLFF. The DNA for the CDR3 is TGTGCCTGGAGTGTTGGTTGGGGGGGGAATGAAAAACTGTTTTTT.

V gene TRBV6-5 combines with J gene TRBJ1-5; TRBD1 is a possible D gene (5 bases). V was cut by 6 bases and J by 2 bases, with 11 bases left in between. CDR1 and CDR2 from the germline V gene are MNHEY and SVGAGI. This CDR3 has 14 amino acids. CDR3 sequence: CASRPGHRNQPQHF. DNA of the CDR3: TGTGCCAGCAGGCCAGGACACCGCAATCAGCCCCAGCATTTT.

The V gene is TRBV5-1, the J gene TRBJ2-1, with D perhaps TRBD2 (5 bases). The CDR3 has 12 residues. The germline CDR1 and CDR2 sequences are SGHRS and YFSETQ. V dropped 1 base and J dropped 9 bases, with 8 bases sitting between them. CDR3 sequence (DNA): TGCGCCAGCAGCTTGTTAAGCGGTGAGCAGTTCTTC. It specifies CASSLLSGEQFF.

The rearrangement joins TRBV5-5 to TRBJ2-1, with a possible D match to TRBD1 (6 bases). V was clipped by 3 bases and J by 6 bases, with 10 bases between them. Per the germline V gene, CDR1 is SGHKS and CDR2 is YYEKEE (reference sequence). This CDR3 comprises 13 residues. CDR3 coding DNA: TGTGCCAGCAGCTCCCGACAGGCCAATGAGCAGTTCTTC. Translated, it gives CASSSRQANEQFF.

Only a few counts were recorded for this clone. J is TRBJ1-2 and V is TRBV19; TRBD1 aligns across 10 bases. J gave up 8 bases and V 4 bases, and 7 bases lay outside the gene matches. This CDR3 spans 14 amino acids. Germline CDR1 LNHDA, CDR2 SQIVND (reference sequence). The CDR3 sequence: CASSTTGTGVGYTF. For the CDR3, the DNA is TGTGCCAGTAGTACGACCGGGACAGGGGTCGGCTACACCTTC.

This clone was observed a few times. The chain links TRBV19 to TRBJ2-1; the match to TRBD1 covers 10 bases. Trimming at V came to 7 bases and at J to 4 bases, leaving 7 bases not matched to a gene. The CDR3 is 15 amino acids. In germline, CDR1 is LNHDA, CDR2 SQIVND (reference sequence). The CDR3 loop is CASTQDRGIYNEQFF. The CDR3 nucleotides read TGTGCCAGTACCCAGGACAGGGGGATATACAATGAGCAGTTCTTC.

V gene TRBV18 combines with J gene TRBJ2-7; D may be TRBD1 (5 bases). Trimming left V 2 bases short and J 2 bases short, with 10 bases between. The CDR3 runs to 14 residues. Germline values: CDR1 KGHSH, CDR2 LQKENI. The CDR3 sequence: CASSPRQGTYEQYF. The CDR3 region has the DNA TGTGCCAGCTCACCAAGGCAGGGCACCTACGAGCAGTACTTC. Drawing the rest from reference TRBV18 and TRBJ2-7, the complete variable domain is NAGVMQNPRHLVRRRGQEARLRCSPMKGHSHVYWYRQLPEEGLKFMVYLQKENIIDESGMPKERFSAEFPKEGPSILRIQQVVRGDSAAYFCASSPRQGTYEQYFGPGTRLTVT.

In DNA, the CDR3 is TGCGCCAGCAGCCAAGGCGAGGGCCGGTTCAATGAGCAGTTCTTC. Protein sequence: CASSQGEGRFNEQFF. The J gene is TRBJ2-1, the V gene TRBV4-1; D is perhaps TRBD2 (5 bases). Trimming stripped 1 base from V and 6 bases from J, with 13 bases between. The CDR3 has 15 amino acids. Germline loops: CDR1 MGHRA, CDR2 YSYEKL.

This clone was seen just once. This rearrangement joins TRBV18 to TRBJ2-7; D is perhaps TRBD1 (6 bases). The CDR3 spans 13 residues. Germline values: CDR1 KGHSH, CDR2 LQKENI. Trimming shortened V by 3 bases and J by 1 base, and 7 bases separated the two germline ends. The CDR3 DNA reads TGTGCCAGCTCACCTGACAGGTCCTACGAGCAGTACTTC. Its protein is CASSPDRSYEQYF.

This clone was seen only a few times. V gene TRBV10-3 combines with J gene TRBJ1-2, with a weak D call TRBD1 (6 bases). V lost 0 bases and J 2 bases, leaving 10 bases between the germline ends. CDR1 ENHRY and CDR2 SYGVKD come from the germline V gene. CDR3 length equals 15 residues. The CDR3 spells CAISESGGSNYGYTF. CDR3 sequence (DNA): TGTGCCATCAGTGAGTCAGGGGGAAGCAACTATGGCTACACCTTC.

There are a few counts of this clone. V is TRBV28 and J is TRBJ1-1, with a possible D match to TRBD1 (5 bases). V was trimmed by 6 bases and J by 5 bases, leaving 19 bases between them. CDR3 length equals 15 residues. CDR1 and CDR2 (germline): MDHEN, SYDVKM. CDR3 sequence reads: CASSSPGAGGTEAFF. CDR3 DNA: TGTGCCAGCAGCAGCCCCGGGGCCGGGGGAACTGAAGCTTTCTTT.

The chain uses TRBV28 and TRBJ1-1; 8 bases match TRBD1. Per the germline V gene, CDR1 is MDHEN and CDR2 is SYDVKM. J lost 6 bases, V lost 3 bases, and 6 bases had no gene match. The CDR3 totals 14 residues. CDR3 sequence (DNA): TGTGCCAGCAGTTTTGCAGGGGGCAGGGCTGAAGCTTTCTTT. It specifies CASSFAGGRAEAFF.

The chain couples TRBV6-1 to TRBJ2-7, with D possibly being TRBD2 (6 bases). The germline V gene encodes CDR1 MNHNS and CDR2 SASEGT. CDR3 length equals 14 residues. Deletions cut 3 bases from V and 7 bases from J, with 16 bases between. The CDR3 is CASSDRGKGREQYF. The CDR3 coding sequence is TGTGCCAGCAGTGACCGCGGGAAGGGGAGGGAGCAGTACTTC.

The DNA of the CDR3 is TGTGCCTGGGACAGGACGAAAGGAAACACCATATATTTT. This translates into CAWDRTKGNTIYF. J is TRBJ1-3 and V is TRBV30, with D perhaps matching TRBD1 (6 bases). Germline CDR1 reads GTSNPN; CDR2 reads SVGIG (reference sequence). Trimming stripped 5 bases from V and 4 bases from J, with 12 bases between. This CDR3 spans 13 amino acids.

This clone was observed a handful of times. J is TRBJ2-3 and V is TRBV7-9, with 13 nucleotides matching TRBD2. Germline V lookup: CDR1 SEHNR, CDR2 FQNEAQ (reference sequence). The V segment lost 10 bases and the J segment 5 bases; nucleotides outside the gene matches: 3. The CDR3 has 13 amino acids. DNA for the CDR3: TGTGCCACACTAGCGGGAGGGAGAGATACGCAGTATTTT. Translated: CATLAGGRDTQYF.

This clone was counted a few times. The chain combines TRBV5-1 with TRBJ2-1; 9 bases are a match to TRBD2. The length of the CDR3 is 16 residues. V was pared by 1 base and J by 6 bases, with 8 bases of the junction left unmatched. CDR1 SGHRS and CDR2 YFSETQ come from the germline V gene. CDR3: CASSLLGTSSSNEQFF. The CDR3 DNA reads TGCGCCAGCAGCTTGCTAGGGACTAGCTCTTCCAATGAGCAGTTCTTC. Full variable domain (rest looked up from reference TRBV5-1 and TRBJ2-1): KAGVTQTPRYLIKTRGQQVTLSCSPISGHRSVSWYQQTPGQGLQFLFEYFSETQRNKGNFPGRFSGRQFSNSRSEMNVSTLELGDSALYLCASSLLGTSSSNEQFFGPGTRLTVL.

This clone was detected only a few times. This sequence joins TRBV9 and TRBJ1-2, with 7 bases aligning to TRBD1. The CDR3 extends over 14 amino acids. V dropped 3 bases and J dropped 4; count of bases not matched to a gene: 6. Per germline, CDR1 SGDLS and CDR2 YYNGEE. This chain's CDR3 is CASSATGVPYGYTF. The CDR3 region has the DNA TGTGCCAGCAGCGCAACAGGGGTCCCCTATGGCTACACCTTC.

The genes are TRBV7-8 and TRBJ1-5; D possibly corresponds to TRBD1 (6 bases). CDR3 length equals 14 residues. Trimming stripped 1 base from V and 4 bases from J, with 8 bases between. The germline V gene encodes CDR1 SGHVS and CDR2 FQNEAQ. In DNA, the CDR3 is TGTGCCAGCAGCTTAGGAGACAGGAATCAGCCCCAGCATTTT. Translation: CASSLGDRNQPQHF.

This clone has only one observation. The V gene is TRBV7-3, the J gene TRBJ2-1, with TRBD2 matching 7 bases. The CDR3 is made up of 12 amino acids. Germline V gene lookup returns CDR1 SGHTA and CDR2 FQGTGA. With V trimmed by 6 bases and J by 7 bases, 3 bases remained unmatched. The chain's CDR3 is CASSNSGNEQFF. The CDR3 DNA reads TGTGCCAGCAGTAATAGCGGGAATGAGCAGTTCTTC.